This TCR beta chain is from a study of OX40 agonist ivuxolimab in advanced cancers. For the wider study: Ivuxolimab, which targeted the costimulatory receptor OX40 (CD134), was an agonistic, fully human IgG2 monoclonal antibody. Intravenous ivuxolimab was administered to patients every 2 weeks at six dose levels: 0.01, 0.1, 0.3, 1.5, 3 and 10 mg/kg. Of the roughly 51 dose-escalation patients, hepatocellular carcinoma was present in some 19, melanoma in approximately 15, renal cell carcinoma in 9 and head and neck cancer in 9. In the dose-escalation cohort, approximately 80% of patients were male, and the mean age was around 65 years with a range of roughly 20 to 79. Patients were allowed to have had prior anti-PD-1, anti-PD-L1 or anti-CTLA-4 therapy, and approximately 41% of the dose-escalation patients had previously received checkpoint inhibitors. Partial responses occurred in three dose-escalation patients, of whom one had hepatocellular carcinoma and two had cutaneous melanoma. Peripheral TCRbeta sequencing was intended to test whether TCR sequence diversity was altered and clonal T-cell expansion was caused by ivuxolimab. The paper reports the monotherapy dose-escalation portion (N of about 54 patients) of the phase I ivuxolimab trial. The full study reports these points: Antigen specificity was not determined for the clonally expanded peripheral T cells. After ivuxolimab, CD8+ T cells had more expanded clones than CD4+ T cells on average. Low levels of normalized T-cell clonal expansion were also shown by some nonresponding patients. At doses from 0.1 to 3.0 mg/kg, clonal expansion was seen in both CD4+ and CD8+ blood T cells between baseline and week 6. In the 0.1-3.0 mg/kg groups, partial responders had among the lowest normalized peripheral clonal expansion, particularly in CD8+ T cells.

CDR1 MNHEY and CDR2 SVGAGI were looked up in the germline V gene. The cysteine opens and the phenylalanine closes a CDR3 of 13 amino acids. Of the read, only the CDR3 DNA is kept; its 39 bases are in frame from base 1. Trimming takes 0 bases from V and 14 bases from J, and the germline ends sit 14 bases apart. Genomic DNA was extracted from sorted cells for sequencing of the TCRbeta CDR3 region. TCRbeta CDR3 regions were sequenced using the immunoSEQ Assay. TCRdb obtained this table from immuneACCESS and retained in-frame rearrangements with V and J assigned. These tables miss some clones; where compared with another copy, unresolved V genes account for less than half of the shortfall, and the remainder is unexplained. In all, the sample holds 55,000 to 70,000 clones, and approximately 85% of those were seen once. Together, the top ten hold about 2.4% of the sample. The trial excluded patients who had a history of autoimmune disease or were on systemic immunosuppression. Peripheral blood for TCR sequencing was collected from all dose cohorts at baseline, on cycle 4 day 1, and on cycle 7 day 1. The samples were taken from a phase I, first-in-human, multicenter, open-label dose-escalation trial of ivuxolimab. Adults with locally advanced or metastatic melanoma, renal cell carcinoma, hepatocellular carcinoma or head and neck squamous cell carcinoma were enrolled in the trial. Before TCR sequencing, CD4+ and CD8+ T cells were separately sorted from peripheral blood.

About this clone: Its antigen is still unknown. The sample holds no much larger clone one base away, and base qualities are not on file.

The starting material was CD4+ or CD8+ T cells sorted from blood, obtained in a trial of the OX40 agonist ivuxolimab. The sequence joins TRBV6-5 to TRBJ1-3; no D gene is confidently identified. The receptor comes from an adult with an advanced solid tumor such as melanoma, head and neck, liver or kidney cancer. The nucleotide sequence reads TGTGCCAGCAGTTACTCGAAACCGCTCTCCGTATATTTT. The resulting protein is CASSYSKPLSVYF.